These 16 T cell receptor beta chains came from one sample sequenced in a study of blood T cell repertoires in COVID-19. Profiling relied on immunoSEQ multiplex PCR, and the TCRdb table lists in-frame clones only, not all of them. The data hold approximately 91,000 clones, with over 70% observed a single time. What was sequenced was peripheral blood. The receptor set was obtained from a human donor in a cohort sampled during active COVID-19.

There are a few counts of this clone. This sequence joins TRBV29-1 and TRBJ1-4, with D unclear. CDR1 and CDR2 (germline): SQVTM, ANQGSEA. The CDR3 covers 10 residues. With 3 bases removed from V and 10 bases from J, the gap between germline ends came to 6 bases. The CDR3 nucleotides are TGCAGCGTTGATTTCGGAAAACTGTTTTTT. It codes for CSVDFGKLFF.

The chain links TRBV3-1 (or the pseudogene TRBV3-2) to TRBJ2-1, with D maybe TRBD2 (7 bases). The CDR3 covers 13 residues. CDR1 and CDR2 (germline): LGHDT, YNNKEL (reference sequence). Trimming removed 1 base at V and 8 bases at J, with 9 bases between. The CDR3 sequence: CASSQVGGDEQFF. In DNA form, the CDR3 reads TGTGCCAGCAGCCAAGTAGGGGGGGATGAGCAGTTCTTC.

The chain couples TRBV27 to TRBJ1-1, with D uncertain. Per germline, CDR1 MNHEY and CDR2 SMNVEV (reference sequence). This CDR3 is built from 14 residues. Trimming cost V 8 bases and J 2 bases, with 15 bases left between them. CDR3 DNA: TGTGCCAGCTTGTCTAGGAGTCGAAACACTGAAGCTTTCTTT. Its translation: CASLSRSRNTEAFF.

The gene calls are TRBV28 and TRBJ2-1; D unclear. Trimming took 2 bases from V and 9 from J, leaving 2 bases between them. The germline V gene encodes CDR1 MDHEN and CDR2 SYDVKM. This CDR3 is 10 amino acids long. In DNA, the CDR3 is TGTGCCAGCAGTTTACGTGAGCAGTTCTTC. It is translated as CASSLREQFF.

The chain combines TRBV28 with TRBJ1-2, with 10 bases matching TRBD1. The V gene end was trimmed by 4 bases and the J gene end by 4 bases; junction bases not matched to a gene: 3. The CDR3 totals 14 residues. Germline CDR1 MDHEN, CDR2 SYDVKM. CDR3 nucleotide sequence: TGTGCCAGCAGTTGGACAGGGGGACGCTATGGCTACACCTTC. Amino acids: CASSWTGGRYGYTF.

The chain uses TRBV6-5 and TRBJ2-1; 9 bases align to TRBD2. From germline, CDR1 is MNHEY and CDR2 SVGAGI. Losses at the gene ends were 6 bases for V and 6 bases for J; bases not matched to a gene: 9. The CDR3 sequence is 15 residues long. CDR3 nucleotides: TGTGCCAGCAGGCCCCTTAGAGCGGGAGGCAATGAGCAGTTCTTC. Its translation is CASRPLRAGGNEQFF.

This clone was picked up a small number of times. The rearrangement links TRBV2 to TRBJ2-7; D possibly corresponds to TRBD1 (5 bases). The CDR3 sequence is 13 residues long. The ends were cut back, 4 bases at V and 5 bases at J, with 12 bases in the middle. Germline CDR1 and CDR2: SNHLY and FYNNEI. The CDR3 nucleotides are TGTGCCAGCAGTGGTGCAGGGAATCACGAGCAGTACTTC. Encoded protein: CASSGAGNHEQYF.

The CDR3 is CASSLGSGSEQFF. The CDR3 nucleotides read TGTGCCAGCAGCTTAGGTAGCGGGAGTGAGCAGTTCTTC. The chain combines TRBV7-2 with TRBJ2-1, with 9 bases identical to TRBD2. With 1 base clipped from V and 9 bases from J, the junction kept 1 base outside the gene matches. Per germline, CDR1 SGHTA and CDR2 FQGNSA. The length of the CDR3 is 13 residues.

This chain joins TRBV5-8 and TRBJ1-2, with 9 bases identical to TRBD1. This CDR3 is built from 14 residues. Germline assignment: CDR1 SGHTS and CDR2 YDEGEE. Trimming took 6 bases from V and 7 from J; bases not matched to a gene: 10. CDR3 nucleotides: TGTGCCAGCAAAACGACAGGGGGGCCAGGTGGCTACACCTTC. Its translation: CASKTTGGPGGYTF.

The chain employs TRBV27 and TRBJ2-7, with D maybe TRBD1 (7 bases). The length of the CDR3 is 15 residues. CDR1 is MNHEY, CDR2 SMNVEV, per germline (reference sequence). Trimming took off 8 bases at V and 6 bases at J, with 23 bases between the two ends. In DNA, the CDR3 is TGTGCCAGCTCCCCAGGGGGGACAGTCGTGTTCGAGCAGTACTTC. This encodes CASSPGGTVVFEQYF.

This clone was found a few times. The V and J genes are TRBV15 and TRBJ2-7; 7 bases are shared with TRBD2. The CDR3 has 15 amino acids. Germline CDR1 and CDR2: LNHNV and YYDKDF (reference sequence). The junction had 5 bases not matched to a gene; V was cut back by 0 bases and J by 3 bases. The chain's CDR3 is CATSRDFGGGYEQYF. CDR3 sequence (DNA): TGTGCCACCAGCAGAGATTTCGGCGGGGGCTACGAGCAGTACTTC.

The V gene is TRBV23-1, the J gene TRBJ2-6, with 9 bases identical to TRBD1. Being an ORF, TRBV23-1 has a function that is uncertain. With V trimmed by 6 bases and J by 0 bases, 12 bases remained unmatched. The CDR3 runs 19 residues. CDR3: CASRQQPGQGPSGANVLTF. The CDR3 DNA is TGCGCCAGCAGACAACAACCGGGACAGGGCCCCTCTGGGGCCAACGTCCTGACTTTC.

The sample holds a few counts of this clone. The rearrangement uses TRBV28 and TRBJ2-6; possibly TRBD2 for D (6 bases). V shed 5 bases and J shed 4 bases, with 12 bases lying between them. The CDR3 consists of 15 residues. Germline assignment: CDR1 MDHEN and CDR2 SYDVKM. The CDR3 coding sequence is TGTGCCAGCAGTGGAGGAGGGGCCGGGGCCAACGTCCTGACTTTC. It encodes CASSGGGAGANVLTF.

V gene TRBV6-5 combines with J gene TRBJ2-2; D is possibly TRBD2 (5 bases). Per the germline V gene, CDR1 is MNHEY and CDR2 is SVGAGI. Trimming left V 2 bases short and J 4 bases short, with 11 bases between. The CDR3 length is 15 residues. The CDR3 is CASSYEGVGTGELFF. CDR3 sequence (DNA): TGTGCCAGCAGTTACGAGGGAGTAGGCACCGGGGAGCTGTTTTTT.

This clone was picked up a small number of times. The rearrangement uses TRBV7-9 and TRBJ1-2, with 9 positions matching TRBD1. The trim removed 3 bases at V and 2 bases at J, leaving 1 base unmatched. Germline values: CDR1 SEHNR, CDR2 FQNEAQ (reference sequence). The CDR3 length is 14 residues. For the CDR3, the DNA is TGTGCCAGCAGCTTGGGACAGGGAAACTATGGCTACACCTTC. It specifies CASSLGQGNYGYTF.

The V call is TRBV3-1 (or the pseudogene TRBV3-2), the J call TRBJ2-7; 13 bases fit TRBD2. The V and J ends lost 0 bases and 6 bases, in that order; junction bases with no gene match: 20. The CDR3 contains 21 residues. Germline CDR1 LGHDT, CDR2 YNNKEL (reference sequence). This CDR3 is CASSQDLGNSLTSGRGSEQYF. The CDR3 nucleotides are TGTGCCAGCAGCCAAGATCTTGGCAACAGCCTTACTAGCGGGAGGGGGAGCGAGCAGTACTTC.